Sequencing of this TCR beta chain was carried out in a study of post-analysis software for immune sequencing data. Study-wide points: For normalized Chao1 diversity, multiple sclerosis patients scored significantly lower than controls did. F measure grouped same-batch samples tightly together. When patients were compared with controls, about five TRBV segments were more frequent, TRBV5-6, TRBV5-1 and TRBV20-1 among them.

Germline assignment: CDR1 SGHDN and CDR2 FVKESK. The CDR3 covers 15 residues. V shed 4 bases and J 8 bases; nucleotides not matched to a gene: 11. TCR beta libraries were prepared from cDNA with unique molecular identifiers. Input amounts of roughly 0.85 to 11 million T cells were used. These gave around 500,000 cDNA molecules, so each molecule approximated one T cell. TCRdb used MiXCR to reprocess the PCR reads, holding one entry per CDR3 protein. The table records 350,000 to 450,000 distinct CDR3 sequences, approximately 33% of them present only once. A note on this clonotype: Its target is unknown.

Source material: blood. The sequence came from a girl aged 10 to 17 with multiple sclerosis. The chain has TRBV14 and TRBJ1-2, with 9 nucleotides matching TRBD1. CDR3 DNA: TGTGCCAGCAGCCGAACCGGGACAGGGACCTGGGGCTACACCTTC. This gives the protein CASSRTGTGTWGYTF.